A single sample gave rise to the 2 T cell receptor beta chains below, sequenced in a study of blood T cell repertoires in COVID-19. The repertoire was sequenced with immunoSEQ multiplex PCR; TCRdb's copy has only in-frame clones and lacks some. The sample lists roughly 100,000 clones; 86% were seen once. Sequencing used peripheral blood. The receptor set was obtained from an elderly woman with acute or convalescent COVID-19.

This sequence joins TRBV7-6 and TRBJ2-2; TRBD1 aligns across 8 bases. The CDR3 is 16 residues long. Trimming cost V 5 bases and J 0 bases; bases outside gene matches: 5. Germline V gives CDR1 SGHVS, CDR2 FNYEAQ. CDR3 sequence reads: CASSANRGTNTGELFF. The CDR3 nucleotides are TGTGCCAGCAGCGCTAACAGGGGGACGAACACCGGGGAGCTGTTTTTT.

V gene TRBV24-1 combines with J gene TRBJ2-1; 7 nucleotides match TRBD2. Germline V gene sequence: CDR1 KGHDR, CDR2 SFDVKD. After removal of 9 bases from V and 1 base from J, the junction contained 8 bases not matched to a gene. This CDR3 spans 15 amino acids. This chain's CDR3 is CATGGLAASYNEQFF. CDR3 coding DNA: TGTGCCACCGGGGGTCTAGCGGCGTCCTACAATGAGCAGTTCTTC.